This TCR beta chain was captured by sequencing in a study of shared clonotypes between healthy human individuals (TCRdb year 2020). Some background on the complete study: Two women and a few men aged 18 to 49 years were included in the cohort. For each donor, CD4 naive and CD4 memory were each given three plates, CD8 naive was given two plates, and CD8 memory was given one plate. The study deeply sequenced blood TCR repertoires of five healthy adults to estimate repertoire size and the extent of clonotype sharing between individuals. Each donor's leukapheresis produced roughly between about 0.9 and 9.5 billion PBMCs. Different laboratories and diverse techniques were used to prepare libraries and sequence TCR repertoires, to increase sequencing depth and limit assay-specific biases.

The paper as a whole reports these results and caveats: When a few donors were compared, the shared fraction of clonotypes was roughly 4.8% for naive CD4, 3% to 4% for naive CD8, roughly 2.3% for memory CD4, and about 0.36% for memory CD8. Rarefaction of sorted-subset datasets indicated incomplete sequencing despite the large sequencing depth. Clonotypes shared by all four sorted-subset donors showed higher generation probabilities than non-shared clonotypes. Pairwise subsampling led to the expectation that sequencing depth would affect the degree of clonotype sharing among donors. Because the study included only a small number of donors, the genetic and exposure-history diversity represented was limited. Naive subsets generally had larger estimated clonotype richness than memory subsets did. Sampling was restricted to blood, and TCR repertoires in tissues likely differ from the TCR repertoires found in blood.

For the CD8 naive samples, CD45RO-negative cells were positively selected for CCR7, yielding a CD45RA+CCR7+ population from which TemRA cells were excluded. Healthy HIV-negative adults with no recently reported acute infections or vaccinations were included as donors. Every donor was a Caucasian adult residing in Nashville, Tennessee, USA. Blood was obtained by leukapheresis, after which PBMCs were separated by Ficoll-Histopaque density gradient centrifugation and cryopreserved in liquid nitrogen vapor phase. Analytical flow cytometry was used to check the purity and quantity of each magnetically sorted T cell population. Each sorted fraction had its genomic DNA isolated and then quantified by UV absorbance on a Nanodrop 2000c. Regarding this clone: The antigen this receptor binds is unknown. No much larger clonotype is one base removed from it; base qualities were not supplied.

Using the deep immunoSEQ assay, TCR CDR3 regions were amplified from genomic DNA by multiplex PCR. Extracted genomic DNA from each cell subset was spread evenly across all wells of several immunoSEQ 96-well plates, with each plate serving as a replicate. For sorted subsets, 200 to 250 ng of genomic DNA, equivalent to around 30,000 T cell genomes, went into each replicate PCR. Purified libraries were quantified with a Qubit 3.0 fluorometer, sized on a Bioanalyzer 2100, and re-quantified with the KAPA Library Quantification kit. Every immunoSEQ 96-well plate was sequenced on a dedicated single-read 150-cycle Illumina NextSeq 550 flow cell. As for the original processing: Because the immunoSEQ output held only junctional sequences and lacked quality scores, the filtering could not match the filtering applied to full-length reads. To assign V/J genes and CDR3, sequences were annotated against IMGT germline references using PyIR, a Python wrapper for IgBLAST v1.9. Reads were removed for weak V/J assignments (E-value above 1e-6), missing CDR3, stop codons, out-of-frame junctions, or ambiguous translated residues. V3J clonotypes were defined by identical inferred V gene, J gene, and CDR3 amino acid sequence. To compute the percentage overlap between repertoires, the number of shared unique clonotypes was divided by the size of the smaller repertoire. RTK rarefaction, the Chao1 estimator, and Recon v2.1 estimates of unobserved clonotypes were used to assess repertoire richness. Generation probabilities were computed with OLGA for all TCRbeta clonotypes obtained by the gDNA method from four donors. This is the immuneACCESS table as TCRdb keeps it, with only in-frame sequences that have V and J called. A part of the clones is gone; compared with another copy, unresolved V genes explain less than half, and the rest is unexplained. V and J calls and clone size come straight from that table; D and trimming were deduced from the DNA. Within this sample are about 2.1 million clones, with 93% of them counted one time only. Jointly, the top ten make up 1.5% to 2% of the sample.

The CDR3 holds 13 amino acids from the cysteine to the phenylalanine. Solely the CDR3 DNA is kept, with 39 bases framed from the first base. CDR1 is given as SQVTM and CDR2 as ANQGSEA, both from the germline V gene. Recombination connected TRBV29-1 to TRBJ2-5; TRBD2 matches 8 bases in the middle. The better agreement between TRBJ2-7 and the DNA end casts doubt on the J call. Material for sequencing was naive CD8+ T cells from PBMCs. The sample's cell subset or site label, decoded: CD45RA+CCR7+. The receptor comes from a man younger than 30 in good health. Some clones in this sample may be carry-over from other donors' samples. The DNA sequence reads TGCAGCGTGTTAAGCGGGAGCTCCTACGAGCAGTACTTC. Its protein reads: CSVLSGSSYEQYF.